Included here is one T cell receptor (beta chain) sequence, with context. The sample belongs to a study of shared clonotypes between healthy human individuals. Using immunoSEQ multiplex PCR, the repertoire was profiled, and TCRdb retains in-frame clones only, with some absent. The sample lists roughly 1,500,000 clones, 95% to 99% occurring once. CDR1 is SGHTA, CDR2 FQGNSA, per germline. This CDR3 is built from 13 residues. V shed 5 bases and J 4 bases; nucleotides not matched to a gene: 3. The sequenced material came from naive CD4+ T cells sorted from blood. The sample's subset: CD45RA+ positively selected. The TCR comes from a man aged 25-45 years in good health. The chain uses TRBV7-2 and TRBJ1-1; 8 positions match TRBD1. The CDR3 DNA reads TGTGCCAGCAGCCGCACAGGGGGCACTGAAGCTTTCTTT. This sequence encodes CASSRTGGTEAFF.